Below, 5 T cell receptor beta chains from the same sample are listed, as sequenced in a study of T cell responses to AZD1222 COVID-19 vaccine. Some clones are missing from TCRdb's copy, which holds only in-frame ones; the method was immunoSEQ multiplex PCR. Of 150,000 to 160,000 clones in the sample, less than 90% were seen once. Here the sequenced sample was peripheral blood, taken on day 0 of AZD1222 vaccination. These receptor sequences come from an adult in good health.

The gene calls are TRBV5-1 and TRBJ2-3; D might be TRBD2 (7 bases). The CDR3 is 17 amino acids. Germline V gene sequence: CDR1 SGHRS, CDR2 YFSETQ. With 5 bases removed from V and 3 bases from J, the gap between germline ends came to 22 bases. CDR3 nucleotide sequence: TGCGCCAGCAGTTCTGGGGGCGGGGGCCGATTGACAGATACGCAGTATTTT. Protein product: CASSSGGGGRLTDTQYF.

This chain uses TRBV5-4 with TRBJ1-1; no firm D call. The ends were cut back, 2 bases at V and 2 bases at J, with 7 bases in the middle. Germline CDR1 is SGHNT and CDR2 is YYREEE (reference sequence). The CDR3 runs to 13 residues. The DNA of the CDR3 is TGTGCCAGCAGCTTTGACCCCAACACTGAAGCTTTCTTT. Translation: CASSFDPNTEAFF.

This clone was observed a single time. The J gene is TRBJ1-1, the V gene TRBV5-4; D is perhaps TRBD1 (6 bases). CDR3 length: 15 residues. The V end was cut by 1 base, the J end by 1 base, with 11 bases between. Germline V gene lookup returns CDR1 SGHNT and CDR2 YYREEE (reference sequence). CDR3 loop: CASSLQDRPNTEAFF. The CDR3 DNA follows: TGTGCCAGCAGCTTGCAAGACAGGCCGAACACTGAAGCTTTCTTT.

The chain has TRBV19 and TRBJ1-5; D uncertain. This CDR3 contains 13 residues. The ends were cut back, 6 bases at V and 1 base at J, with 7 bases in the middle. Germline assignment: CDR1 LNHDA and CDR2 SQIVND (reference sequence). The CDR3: CASSVGSNQPQHF. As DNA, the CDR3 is TGTGCCAGTAGCGTGGGGAGCAATCAGCCCCAGCATTTT. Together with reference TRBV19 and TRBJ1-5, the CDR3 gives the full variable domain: DGGITQSPKYLFRKEGQNVTLSCEQNLNHDAMYWYRQDPGQGLRLIYYSQIVNDFQKGDIAEGYSVSREKKESFPLTVTSAQKNPTAFYLCASSVGSNQPQHFGDGTRLSIL.

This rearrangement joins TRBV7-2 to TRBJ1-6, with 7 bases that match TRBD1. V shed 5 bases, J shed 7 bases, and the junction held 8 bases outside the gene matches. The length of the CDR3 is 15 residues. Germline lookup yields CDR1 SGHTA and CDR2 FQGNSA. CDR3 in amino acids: CASSPWDSENSPLHF. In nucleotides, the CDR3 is TGTGCCAGCAGCCCGTGGGACAGCGAAAATTCACCCCTCCACTTT.